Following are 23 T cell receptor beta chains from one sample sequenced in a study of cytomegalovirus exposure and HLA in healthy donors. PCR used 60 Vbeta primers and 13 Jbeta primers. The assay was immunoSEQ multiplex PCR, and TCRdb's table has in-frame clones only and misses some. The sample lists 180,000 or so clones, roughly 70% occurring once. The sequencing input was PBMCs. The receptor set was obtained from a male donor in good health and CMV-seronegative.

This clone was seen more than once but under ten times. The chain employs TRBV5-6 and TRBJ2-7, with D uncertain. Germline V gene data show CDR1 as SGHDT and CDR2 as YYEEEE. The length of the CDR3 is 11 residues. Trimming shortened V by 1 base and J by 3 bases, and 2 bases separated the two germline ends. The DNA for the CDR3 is TGTGCCAGCAGCTTGCGCTACGAGCAGTACTTC. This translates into CASSLRYEQYF. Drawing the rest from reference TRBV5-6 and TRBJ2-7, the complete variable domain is DAGVTQSPTHLIKTRGQQVTLRCSPKSGHDTVSWYQQALGQGPQFIFQYYEEEERQRGNFPDRFSGHQFPNYSSELNVNALLLGDSALYLCASSLRYEQYFGPGTRLTVT.

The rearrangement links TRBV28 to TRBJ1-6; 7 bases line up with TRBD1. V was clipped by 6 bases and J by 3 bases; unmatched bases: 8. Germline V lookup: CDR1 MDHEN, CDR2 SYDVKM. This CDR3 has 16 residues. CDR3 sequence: CASRRGQLFYNSPLHF. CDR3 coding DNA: TGTGCCAGCAGAAGGGGGCAACTCTTCTATAATTCACCCCTCCACTTT.

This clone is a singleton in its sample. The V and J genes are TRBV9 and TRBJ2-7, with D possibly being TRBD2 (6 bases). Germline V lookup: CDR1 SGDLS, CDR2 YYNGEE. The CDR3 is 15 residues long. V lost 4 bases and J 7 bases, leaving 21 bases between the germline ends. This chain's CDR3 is CASSPSGGTGDEQYF. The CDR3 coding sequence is TGTGCCAGCAGCCCGAGTGGGGGGACGGGTGATGAGCAGTACTTC.

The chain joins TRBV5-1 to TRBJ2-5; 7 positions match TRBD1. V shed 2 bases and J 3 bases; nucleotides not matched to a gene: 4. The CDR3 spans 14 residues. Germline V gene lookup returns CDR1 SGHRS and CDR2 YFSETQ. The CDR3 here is CASSFPGQKETQYF. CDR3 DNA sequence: TGCGCCAGCAGCTTCCCGGGACAGAAAGAGACCCAGTACTTC.

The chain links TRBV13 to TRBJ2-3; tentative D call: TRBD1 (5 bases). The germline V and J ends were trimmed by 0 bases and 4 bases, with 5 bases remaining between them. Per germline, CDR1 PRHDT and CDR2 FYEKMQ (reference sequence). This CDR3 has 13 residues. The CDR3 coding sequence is TGTGCCAGCAGCTTAGGCAGGGCAGATACGCAGTATTTT. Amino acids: CASSLGRADTQYF. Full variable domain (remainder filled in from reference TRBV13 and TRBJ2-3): AAGVIQSPRHLIKEKRETATLKCYPIPRHDTVYWYQQGPGQDPQFLISFYEKMQSDKGSIPDRFSAQQFSDYHSELNMSSLELGDSALYFCASSLGRADTQYFGPGTRLTVL.

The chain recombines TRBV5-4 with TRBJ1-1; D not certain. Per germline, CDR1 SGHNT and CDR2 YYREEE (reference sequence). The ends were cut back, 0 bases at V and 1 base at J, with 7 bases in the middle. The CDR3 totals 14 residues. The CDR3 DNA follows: TGTGCCAGCAGCTTGGTAACTACGAACACTGAAGCTTTCTTT. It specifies CASSLVTTNTEAFF.

The DNA of the CDR3 is TGTGCCAGCAGTTACTCGAGTAGCCCCTATCAATCGCAGTTCTTC. It translates to CASSYSSSPYQSQFF. This chain links TRBV6-5 with TRBJ2-1; no definite D call. In germline, CDR1 is MNHEY, CDR2 SVGAGI. Trimming stripped 0 bases from V and 12 bases from J, with 18 bases between. The CDR3 spans 15 residues.

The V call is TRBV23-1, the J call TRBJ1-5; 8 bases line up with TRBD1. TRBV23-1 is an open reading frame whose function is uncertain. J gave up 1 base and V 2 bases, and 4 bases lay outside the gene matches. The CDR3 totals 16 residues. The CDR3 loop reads CASSQPDRVSNQPQHF. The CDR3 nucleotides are TGCGCCAGCAGTCAACCGGACAGGGTGAGCAATCAGCCCCAGCATTTT.

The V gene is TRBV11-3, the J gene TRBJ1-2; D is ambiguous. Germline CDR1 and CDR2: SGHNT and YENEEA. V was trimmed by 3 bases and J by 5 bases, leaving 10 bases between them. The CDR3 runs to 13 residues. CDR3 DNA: TGTGCCAGCAGCTTCCCGGGAGGGTATGGCTACACCTTC. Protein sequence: CASSFPGGYGYTF.

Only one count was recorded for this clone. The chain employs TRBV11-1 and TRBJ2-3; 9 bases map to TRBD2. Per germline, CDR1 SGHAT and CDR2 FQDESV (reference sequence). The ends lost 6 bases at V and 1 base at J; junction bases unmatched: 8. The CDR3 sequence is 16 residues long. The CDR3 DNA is TGTGCCAGCAGTAGGAGAGCGGGGGGCGGCACAGATACGCAGTATTTT. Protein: CASSRRAGGGTDTQYF.

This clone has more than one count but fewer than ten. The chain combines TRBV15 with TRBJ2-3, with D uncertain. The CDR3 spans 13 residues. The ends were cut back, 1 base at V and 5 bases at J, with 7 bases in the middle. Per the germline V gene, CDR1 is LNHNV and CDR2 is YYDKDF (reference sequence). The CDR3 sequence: CATSRGREDTQYF. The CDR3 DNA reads TGTGCCACCAGCAGAGGGAGAGAAGATACGCAGTATTTT.

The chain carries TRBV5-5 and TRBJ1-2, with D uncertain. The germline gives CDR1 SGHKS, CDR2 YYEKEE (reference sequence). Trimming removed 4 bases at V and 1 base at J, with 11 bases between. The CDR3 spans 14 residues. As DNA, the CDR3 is TGTGCCAGCAGCCCCGGGTGGGTTAACTATGGCTACACCTTC. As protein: CASSPGWVNYGYTF.

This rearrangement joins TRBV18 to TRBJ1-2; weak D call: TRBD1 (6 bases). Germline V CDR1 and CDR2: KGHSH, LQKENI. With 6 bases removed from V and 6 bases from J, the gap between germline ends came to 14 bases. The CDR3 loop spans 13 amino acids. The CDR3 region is CASSPDQGNGYTF. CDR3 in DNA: TGTGCCAGCTCGCCCGACCAGGGGAATGGCTACACCTTC.

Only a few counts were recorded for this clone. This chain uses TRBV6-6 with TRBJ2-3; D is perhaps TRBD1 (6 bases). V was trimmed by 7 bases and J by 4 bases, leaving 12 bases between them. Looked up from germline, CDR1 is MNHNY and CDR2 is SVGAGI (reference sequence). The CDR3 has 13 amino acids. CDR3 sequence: CASNKQGSDTQYF. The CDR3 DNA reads TGTGCCAGCAACAAACAGGGATCAGATACGCAGTATTTT.

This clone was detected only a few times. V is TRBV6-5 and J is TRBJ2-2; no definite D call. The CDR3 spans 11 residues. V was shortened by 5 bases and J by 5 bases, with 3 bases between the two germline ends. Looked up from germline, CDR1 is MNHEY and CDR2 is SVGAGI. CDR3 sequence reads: CASSVTGELFF. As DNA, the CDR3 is TGTGCCAGCAGTGTAACCGGGGAGCTGTTTTTT.

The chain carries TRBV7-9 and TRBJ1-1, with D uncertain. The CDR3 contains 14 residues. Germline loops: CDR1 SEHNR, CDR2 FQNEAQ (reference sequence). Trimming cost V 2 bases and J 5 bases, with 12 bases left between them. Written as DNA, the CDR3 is TGTGCCAGCAGCTTATTGGGCAGTACGACTGAAGCTTTCTTT. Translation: CASSLLGSTTEAFF.

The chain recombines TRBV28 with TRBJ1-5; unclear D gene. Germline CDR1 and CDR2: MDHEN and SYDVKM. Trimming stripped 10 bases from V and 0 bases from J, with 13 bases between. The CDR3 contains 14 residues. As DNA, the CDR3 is TGTGCCACCCCCGGGGAATATAGCAATCAGCCCCAGCATTTT. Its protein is CATPGEYSNQPQHF.

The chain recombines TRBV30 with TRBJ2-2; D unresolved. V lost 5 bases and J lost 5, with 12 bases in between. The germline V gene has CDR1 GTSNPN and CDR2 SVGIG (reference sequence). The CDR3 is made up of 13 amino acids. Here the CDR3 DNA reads TGTGCCTGGGCGGCAACCACTACCGGGGAGCTGTTTTTT. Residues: CAWAATTTGELFF.

Written as DNA, the CDR3 is TGTGCCAGCAGAGAAATCGACAGCGTCTCTGGAAACACCATATATTTT. Protein sequence: CASREIDSVSGNTIYF. This chain joins TRBV6-6 and TRBJ1-3; the D gene is possibly TRBD1 (5 bases). The CDR3 is 16 residues long. The germline V gene has CDR1 MNHNY and CDR2 SVGAGI (reference sequence). V was clipped by 6 bases and J by 0 bases, with 15 bases between them.

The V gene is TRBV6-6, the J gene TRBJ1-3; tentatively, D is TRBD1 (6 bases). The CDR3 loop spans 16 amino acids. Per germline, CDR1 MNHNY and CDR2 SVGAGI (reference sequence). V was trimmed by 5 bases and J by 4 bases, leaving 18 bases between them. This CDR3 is CASSPRVWTEGNTIYF. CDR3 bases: TGTGCCAGCAGTCCTCGGGTCTGGACAGAGGGAAACACCATATATTTT.

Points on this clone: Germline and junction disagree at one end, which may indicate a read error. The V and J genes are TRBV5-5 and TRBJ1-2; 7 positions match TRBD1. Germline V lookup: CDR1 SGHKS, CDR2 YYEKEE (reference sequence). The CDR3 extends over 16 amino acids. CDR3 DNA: TGTGCCAGCAGCTTTGACCTAACTGGACAGGACTATGGCCACACCTTC. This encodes CASSFDLTGQDYGHTF.

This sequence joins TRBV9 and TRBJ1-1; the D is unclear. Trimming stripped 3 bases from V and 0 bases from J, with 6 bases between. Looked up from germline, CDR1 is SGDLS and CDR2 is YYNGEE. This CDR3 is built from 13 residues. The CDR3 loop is CASSAHMNTEAFF. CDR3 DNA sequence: TGTGCCAGCAGCGCCCACATGAACACTGAAGCTTTCTTT.

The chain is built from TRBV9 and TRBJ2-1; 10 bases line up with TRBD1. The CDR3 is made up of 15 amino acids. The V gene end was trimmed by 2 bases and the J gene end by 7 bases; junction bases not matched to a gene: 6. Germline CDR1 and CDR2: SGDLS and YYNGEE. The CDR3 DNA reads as TGTGCCAGCAGCGTCGACAGGGGGCTGGGAAATGAGCAGTTCTTC. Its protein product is CASSVDRGLGNEQFF.